This TCR beta chain was captured in a study of blood T cell repertoires in COVID-19 (dated by TCRdb to 2018 to 2021). At the level of the whole study: Collaborator samples came from the United States, Italy and Spain and covered acute and convalescent phases of COVID-19. The material from the prospective study consisted of cDNA or gDNA derived from T cells, B-cell-depleted T cells, or PBMCs. Nearly every sample came with metadata listing a de-identified subject ID, COVID-19 status, age in years and sex. Where HLA class I and class II types were available, the types were taken from metadata supplied by the sample provider, not from assay-based typing. Deeply sampled blood TCRbeta repertoires from subjects exposed to, actively infected with, or recovered from COVID-19 were included in the dataset. Samples were obtained from the ongoing ImmuneRACE study (first 160 participants) and from 1,200 or so subjects provided by 6 global collaborators. The repertoires were released in a freely available public database meant as a resource for research on the immune response to SARS-CoV-2. Overall results and qualifications from the work: The quantity of clinical and demographic metadata differed by source and by participant and was supplied without curation.

Collaborating institutions collected whole blood in K2EDTA tubes following their own protocols. For TCRbeta analysis, collaborators shipped samples in one of three forms: frozen whole blood, isolated PBMCs, or DNA extracted from either of those sample types. In the case of this clone: Its target antigen remains unknown. It has no much larger one-base neighbor in the sample; base qualities were not kept.

TCRbeta CDR3 regions were amplified from genomic DNA using the immunoSEQ Assay, a bias-controlled multiplex PCR. The authors' analysis ran thus. Within the assay, amplification of reference gene primers was used to estimate how many nucleated cells each sample contained. Sequence reads were collapsed and filtered to measure the absolute abundance of every unique TCRbeta CDR3 rearrangement. For each sample, productive Simpson clonality was calculated as the square root of Simpson's diversity index over productive rearrangements. The source is immuneACCESS, and TCRdb retained only in-frame sequences with V and J called. Part of the clones is not carried over; for the studies checked, unresolved V genes explain less than half of this, and the remainder is unexplained. The DNA was the basis for D and trimming; V, J and clone size are from that table. For this sample the table gives fewer than 400,000 clones, of which approximately 82% were detected only once. 2.5% to 3.5% of the sample rests with the top ten.

The germline ends are 6 bases apart after V is trimmed by 0 bases and J by 0 bases. The CDR1 and CDR2 encoded by the germline V gene (reference sequence) are LGHDT and YNNKEL. There are 15 amino acids in the CDR3, from cysteine to phenylalanine inclusive. Only the CDR3 part of the read is kept: 45 bases, read in frame from the first base. The origin of this receptor is a man aged 25 to 45 with active or convalescent COVID-19. The chain is assembled from TRBV3-1 (or the pseudogene TRBV3-2) and TRBJ2-1, with an unclear D gene assignment. Sequencing used peripheral blood. The base sequence is TGTGCCAGCAGCCAAGACGGAGCCTCCTACAATGAGCAGTTCTTC. Its translation is CASSQDGASYNEQFF.